The table lists the clone carrying this T cell receptor beta chain with a few counts. This same CDR3 is encoded by further DNA sequences in the sample. This sample was included in a study of blood T cell repertoires in COVID-19. The wider study: Researchers got acute and convalescent COVID-19 samples from the United States, Italy and Spain. T cells, B-cell-depleted T cells, or PBMCs provided the cDNA or gDNA that served as material.

A Seattle source enrolled patients during active infection and followed them longitudinally. The CDR3 contains 13 residues. V was shortened by 8 bases and J by 1 base, with 11 bases between the two germline ends. Germline V CDR1 and CDR2: ENHRY, SYGVKD. As originally analysed: By means of reference gene primer amplification, nucleated cell counts were estimated. The repertoire was sequenced with immunoSEQ multiplex PCR; TCRdb's copy has only in-frame clones and lacks some. D and trimming come from the DNA, and the V and J calls and clone size come from that table. The sample lists around 270,000 clones, approximately 84% seen once, with 15% to 18% in the top ten.

Source material: peripheral blood. The chain is built from TRBV10-3 and TRBJ2-5; D is possibly TRBD2 (6 bases). This sequence was found in a person aged 65-85 years with COVID-19, enrolled during active disease. CDR3 in amino acids: CAIRTSPQETQYF. In nucleotides, the CDR3 is TGTGCCATCCGCACTAGCCCCCAAGAGACCCAGTACTTC.